This T cell receptor beta chain was identified during a study of control samples from healthy donors and cancer patients. Method: immunoSEQ multiplex PCR; TCRdb's copy keeps in-frame clones and lacks some. The sample includes about 64,000 clones, 92% of them seen just once. V was clipped by 1 base and J by 9 bases; unmatched bases: 9. Per germline, CDR1 LGHDT and CDR2 YNNKEL (reference sequence). The CDR3 is 15 amino acids. V and J are TRBV3-1 (or the pseudogene TRBV3-2) and TRBJ1-5; 7 bases agree with TRBD1. This clonotype originated in a man between 40 and 49 years old with colorectal cancer. Sequenced input: PBMCs. The CDR3, as DNA: TGTGCCAGCAGCCAAGGATCAGGGGGGGGGTGGCCCCAGCATTTT. Amino acid sequence: CASSQGSGGGWPQHF.